The clone carrying this T cell receptor beta chain was seen at least ten times. Antigen: not known. TCRdb re-analyzed the PCR reads using MiXCR. The sample lists approximately 38,000 clones; 28% were seen once. This sample stems from a study of metastatic and nonmetastatic thyroid tumors. In the study overall: From malignant and benign thyroid patients, repertoires in blood and in tumor or nodule tissue were compared. Study-level results: Significantly higher TCR beta diversity was reportedly seen in malignant thyroid tumors than benign nodules, in blood and tumor.

This CDR3 has 14 amino acids. The V gene lost 7 bases and the J gene lost 8 bases, with 22 bases spanning the gap. Germline lookup yields CDR1 SQVTM and CDR2 ANQGSEA. Not a single patient had been given any form of treatment at any point before undergoing thyroid surgery. The genes are TRBV29-1 and TRBJ2-3; TRBD1 might be the D (6 bases). This sequence was found in a male donor with papillary thyroid cancer or a benign thyroid nodule (not recorded which). Some clones in this sample may be carry-over from other donors' samples. The specimen was blood. CDR3: CSGRTGFVVSTQYF. CDR3 nucleotides: TGCAGCGGCCGCACAGGGTTCGTGGTAAGTACGCAGTATTTT.